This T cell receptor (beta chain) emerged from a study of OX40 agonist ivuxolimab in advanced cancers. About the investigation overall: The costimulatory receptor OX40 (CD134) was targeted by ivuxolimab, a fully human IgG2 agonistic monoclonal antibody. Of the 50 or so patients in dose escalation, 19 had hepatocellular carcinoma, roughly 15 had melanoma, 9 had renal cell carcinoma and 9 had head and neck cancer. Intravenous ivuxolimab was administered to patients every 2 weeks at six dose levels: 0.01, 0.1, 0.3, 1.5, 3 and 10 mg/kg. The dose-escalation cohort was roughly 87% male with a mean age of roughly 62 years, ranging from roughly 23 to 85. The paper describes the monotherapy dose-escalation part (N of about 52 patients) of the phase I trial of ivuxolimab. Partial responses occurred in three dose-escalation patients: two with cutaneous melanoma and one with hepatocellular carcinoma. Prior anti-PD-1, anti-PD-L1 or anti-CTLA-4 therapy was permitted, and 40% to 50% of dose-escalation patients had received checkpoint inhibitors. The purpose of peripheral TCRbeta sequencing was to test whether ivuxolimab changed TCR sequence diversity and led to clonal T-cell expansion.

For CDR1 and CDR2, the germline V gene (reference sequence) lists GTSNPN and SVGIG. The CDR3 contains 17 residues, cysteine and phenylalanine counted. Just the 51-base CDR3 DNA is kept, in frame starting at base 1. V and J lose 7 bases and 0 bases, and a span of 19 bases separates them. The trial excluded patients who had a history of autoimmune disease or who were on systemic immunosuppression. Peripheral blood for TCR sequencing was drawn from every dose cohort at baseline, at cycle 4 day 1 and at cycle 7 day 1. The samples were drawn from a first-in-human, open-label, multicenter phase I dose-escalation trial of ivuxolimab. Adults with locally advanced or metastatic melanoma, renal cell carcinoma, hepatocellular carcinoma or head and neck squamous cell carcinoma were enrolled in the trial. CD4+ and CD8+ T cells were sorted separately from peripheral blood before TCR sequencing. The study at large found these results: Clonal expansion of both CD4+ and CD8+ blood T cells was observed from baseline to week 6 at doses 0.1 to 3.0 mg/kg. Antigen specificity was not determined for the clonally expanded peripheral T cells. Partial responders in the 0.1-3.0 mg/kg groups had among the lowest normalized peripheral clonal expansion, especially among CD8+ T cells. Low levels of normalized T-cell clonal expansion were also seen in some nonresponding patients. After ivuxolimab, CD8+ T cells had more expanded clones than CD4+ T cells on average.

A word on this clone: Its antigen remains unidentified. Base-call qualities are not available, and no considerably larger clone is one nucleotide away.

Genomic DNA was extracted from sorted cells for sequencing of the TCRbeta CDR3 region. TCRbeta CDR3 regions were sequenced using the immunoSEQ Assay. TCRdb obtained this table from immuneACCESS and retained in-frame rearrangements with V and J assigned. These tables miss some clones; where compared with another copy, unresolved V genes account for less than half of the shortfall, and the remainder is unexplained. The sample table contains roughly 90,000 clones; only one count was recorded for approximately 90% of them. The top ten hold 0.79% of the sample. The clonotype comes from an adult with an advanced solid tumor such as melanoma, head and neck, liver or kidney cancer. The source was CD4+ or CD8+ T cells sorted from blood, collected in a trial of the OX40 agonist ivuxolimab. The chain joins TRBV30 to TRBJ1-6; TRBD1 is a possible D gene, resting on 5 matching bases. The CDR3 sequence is CAFKSSGKSSYNSPLHF. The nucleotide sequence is TGTGCCTTCAAAAGTTCAGGGAAGAGCTCCTATAATTCACCCCTCCACTTT.